The next 16 T cell receptor beta chains were all read from a single sample in a study of T cell responses to AZD1222 COVID-19 vaccine. Assay: immunoSEQ multiplex PCR; the TCRdb copy retains only in-frame clones and omits some. This table holds about 120,000 clones, approximately 83% found once. Sequences were derived from peripheral blood, sampled on day 0 of MenACWY control vaccination. These receptors were collected from an adult in good health.

The sample holds a few counts of this clone. The chain employs TRBV6-2 or TRBV6-3 and TRBJ1-1; D is perhaps TRBD1 (6 bases). The CDR3 is made up of 15 amino acids. Germline loops: CDR1 MNHEY, CDR2 SVGEGT. V was clipped by 5 bases and J by 4 bases, with 17 bases between them. CDR3 nucleotides: TGTGCCAGCAGTAACCTCAGGGGCGTGAGCACTGAAGCTTTCTTT. Residues: CASSNLRGVSTEAFF.

This sequence joins TRBV6-5 and TRBJ1-4; D is possibly TRBD1 (5 bases). The V and J ends lost 6 bases and 3 bases respectively, with 14 bases between them. CDR1 and CDR2 from the germline V gene are MNHEY and SVGAGI. The CDR3 covers 15 residues. The CDR3 is CASREAGRANEKLFF. DNA of the CDR3: TGTGCCAGCAGGGAGGCGGGACGGGCTAATGAAAAACTGTTTTTT.

The chain employs TRBV29-1 and TRBJ2-3, with D unclear. This CDR3 contains 12 residues. V shed 1 base and J shed 5 bases, with 7 bases lying between them. Germline assignment: CDR1 SQVTM and CDR2 ANQGSEA. The CDR3 DNA reads as TGCAGCGTTGAAGGGACCGGAGATACGCAGTATTTT. Its translation is CSVEGTGDTQYF.

Only one count was recorded for this clone. The V gene is TRBV19, the J gene TRBJ2-3; possibly TRBD1 for D (7 bases). This CDR3 comprises 15 residues. Germline lookup yields CDR1 LNHDA and CDR2 SQIVND (reference sequence). V shed 7 bases and J shed 1 base, with 15 bases lying between them. CDR3 sequence reads: CASTPRGDGTDTQYF. The CDR3 nucleotides read TGTGCCAGTACCCCCAGGGGGGACGGCACAGATACGCAGTATTTT.

J is TRBJ1-1 and V is TRBV5-1; D is undetermined. The CDR3 covers 13 residues. The germline V and J ends were trimmed by 8 bases and 2 bases, with 13 bases remaining between them. CDR1 is SGHRS, CDR2 YFSETQ, per germline. The CDR3 DNA sequence: TGCGCCAGTACGTTGTCAGGAAACACTGAAGCTTTCTTT. This encodes CASTLSGNTEAFF. The entire variable domain, with the rest obtained from reference TRBV5-1 and TRBJ1-1, is as follows: KAGVTQTPRYLIKTRGQQVTLSCSPISGHRSVSWYQQTPGQGLQFLFEYFSETQRNKGNFPGRFSGRQFSNSRSEMNVSTLELGDSALYLCASTLSGNTEAFFGQGTRLTVV.

This chain uses TRBV4-1 with TRBJ2-3, with D perhaps TRBD1 (5 bases). V lost 1 base and J 3 bases, leaving 8 bases between the germline ends. CDR3 length: 14 amino acids. Germline assignment: CDR1 MGHRA and CDR2 YSYEKL. CDR3 sequence (DNA): TGCGCCAGCAGCCAAGGAAGGGGAACAGATACGCAGTATTTT. This codes for CASSQGRGTDTQYF.

The J gene is TRBJ2-7, the V gene TRBV3-1 (or the pseudogene TRBV3-2); weak D call: TRBD2 (5 bases). The CDR3 covers 13 residues. The V end lost 5 bases, the J end lost 0 bases, and 8 bases lay between the germline ends. Per the germline V gene, CDR1 is LGHDT and CDR2 is YNNKEL (reference sequence). In nucleotides, the CDR3 is TGTGCCAGCAGCGACGGGATCTCCTACGAGCAGTACTTC. It specifies CASSDGISYEQYF.

J is TRBJ1-3 and V is TRBV4-2; 7 bases line up with TRBD1. In germline, CDR1 is LGHNA, CDR2 YNFKEQ. The J segment lost 3 bases and the V segment lost 6 bases, leaving 5 bases of the junction unmatched. The CDR3 consists of 14 residues. The CDR3: CASRETGVGNTIYF. The DNA of the CDR3 is TGTGCCAGCAGAGAAACAGGGGTTGGAAACACCATATATTTT.

The V call is TRBV3-1 (or the pseudogene TRBV3-2), the J call TRBJ1-2; D is uncertain. Trimming took 1 base from V and 1 from J, leaving 13 bases between them. The CDR3 consists of 16 residues. CDR1 LGHDT and CDR2 YNNKEL come from the germline V gene (reference sequence). The CDR3 nucleotides read TGTGCCAGCAGCCAAGGAGTCTCGCCAGTTAACTATGGCTACACCTTC. Protein sequence: CASSQGVSPVNYGYTF.

Only a few counts were recorded for this clone. V is TRBV30 and J is TRBJ1-5; possible D gene TRBD1, 5 bases. V was pared by 1 base and J by 8 bases, with 18 bases between. The CDR3 contains 15 residues. Germline CDR1 is GTSNPN and CDR2 is SVGIG (reference sequence). The CDR3 loop is CAWSGEGGTVKPQHF. For the CDR3, the DNA is TGTGCCTGGAGTGGGGAGGGAGGGACGGTGAAGCCCCAGCATTTT.

The chain couples TRBV7-2 to TRBJ1-2; D remains ambiguous. CDR1 is SGHTA and CDR2 is FQGNSA in the germline V gene. The CDR3 covers 12 residues. The V gene lost 4 bases and the J gene lost 5 bases, with 8 bases spanning the gap. The CDR3 nucleotides are TGTGCCAGCAGCTCCCCTCTTTATGGCTACACCTTC. This sequence encodes CASSSPLYGYTF.

This clone has only one observation. The V call is TRBV2, the J call TRBJ1-1; 10 nucleotides agree with TRBD1. Germline trimming cut 6 bases from V and 4 bases from J; bases unmatched to any gene: 5. This CDR3 spans 14 amino acids. CDR1 SNHLY and CDR2 FYNNEI come from the germline V gene. The CDR3 region is CASRARTGGTEAFF. For the CDR3, the DNA is TGTGCCAGCAGGGCACGGACAGGGGGCACTGAAGCTTTCTTT.

This chain links TRBV5-4 with TRBJ2-3; a weak D match, TRBD1 (5 bases). The CDR3 is 12 amino acids. Germline lookup yields CDR1 SGHNT and CDR2 YYREEE (reference sequence). The germline V and J ends were trimmed by 4 bases and 11 bases, with 14 bases remaining between them. The CDR3 DNA follows: TGTGCCAGCAGCACGGACAATCTGAAGCAGTATTTT. Translated: CASSTDNLKQYF.

Only one count was recorded for this clone. V usage is TRBV9 and J usage is TRBJ2-2, with unresolved D. Trimming pared 4 bases from V and 5 bases from J, leaving 9 bases between. The CDR3 has 13 amino acids. Germline lookup yields CDR1 SGDLS and CDR2 YYNGEE. The CDR3 coding sequence is TGTGCCAGCAGCCACGCGCGGACCGGGGAGCTGTTTTTT. Its protein product is CASSHARTGELFF.

V usage is TRBV28 and J usage is TRBJ1-3; D gene ambiguous. The CDR3 covers 16 residues. V was cut by 3 bases and J by 0 bases, with 12 bases left in between. The V gene's germline CDR1 is MDHEN and CDR2 SYDVKM. CDR3 nucleotide sequence: TGTGCCAGCAGTTTTTCCAAGGGAATCTCTGGAAACACCATATATTTT. Amino acid sequence: CASSFSKGISGNTIYF.

This clone was counted a single time. This rearrangement joins TRBV19 to TRBJ2-4, with TRBD1 matching 10 bases. CDR1 is LNHDA and CDR2 is SQIVND in the germline V gene (reference sequence). This CDR3 region has 13 residues. The J segment lost 6 bases and the V segment lost 6 bases, leaving 2 bases of the junction unmatched. In DNA, the CDR3 is TGTGCCAGTAGGAGGACAGGGGGAAACATTCAGTACTTC. This translates into CASRRTGGNIQYF.